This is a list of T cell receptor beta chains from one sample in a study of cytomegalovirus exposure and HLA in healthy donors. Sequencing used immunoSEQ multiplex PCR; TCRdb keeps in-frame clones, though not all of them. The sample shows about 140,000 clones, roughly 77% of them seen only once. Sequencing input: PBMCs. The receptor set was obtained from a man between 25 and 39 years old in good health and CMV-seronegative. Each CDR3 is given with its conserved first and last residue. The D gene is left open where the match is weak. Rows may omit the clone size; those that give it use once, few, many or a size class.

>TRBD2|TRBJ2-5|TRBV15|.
CATSSGGAKVETQYF
TGTGCCACCAGCAGCGGGGGGGCTAAGGTAGAGACCCAGTACTTC
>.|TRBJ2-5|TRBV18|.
CASSIPGLEYQETQYF
TGTGCCAGCTCTATTCCGGGACTTGAGTACCAAGAGACCCAGTACTTC
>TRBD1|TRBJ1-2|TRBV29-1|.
CSVPDRIYGYTF
TGCAGCGTCCCGGACAGGATCTATGGCTACACCTTC
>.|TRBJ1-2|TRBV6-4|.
CASSDRGGASGYTF
TGTGCCAGCAGTGACCGGGGGGGCGCATCGGGCTACACCTTC
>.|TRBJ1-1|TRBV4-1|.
CASSPLGLDGRTEAFF
TGCGCCAGCAGTCCCCTGGGACTGGACGGGAGAACTGAAGCTTTCTTT
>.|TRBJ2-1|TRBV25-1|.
CASSEFRADSEQFF
TGTGCCAGCAGTGAATTTAGGGCGGACAGTGAGCAGTTCTTC
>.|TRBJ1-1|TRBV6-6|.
CASSTRDIGAEAFF
TGTGCCAGCAGTACCCGGGACATAGGGGCCGAAGCTTTCTTT
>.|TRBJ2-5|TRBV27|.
CASARVPQETQYF
TGTGCCAGCGCTCGGGTACCCCAAGAGACCCAGTACTTC
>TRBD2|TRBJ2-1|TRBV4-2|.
CASTQGALAGAGEQFF
TGTGCCAGCACCCAGGGGGCACTAGCGGGAGCCGGTGAGCAGTTCTTC
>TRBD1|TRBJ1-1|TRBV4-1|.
CASSQEDRGRTEAFF
TGCGCCAGCAGCCAAGAAGACAGGGGGCGGACTGAAGCTTTCTTT
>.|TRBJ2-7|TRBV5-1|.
CASSLVVTGSYEQYF
TGCGCCAGCAGCTTGGTTGTGACAGGATCCTACGAGCAGTACTTC
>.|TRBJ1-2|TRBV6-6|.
CASRDSDNYGYTF
TGTGCCAGCAGAGACAGCGATAACTATGGCTACACCTTC
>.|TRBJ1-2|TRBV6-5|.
CASSYSGDGYTF
TGTGCCAGCAGTTACTCCGGGGATGGCTACACCTTC
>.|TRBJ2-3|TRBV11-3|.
CASSLGRSTDTQYF
TGTGCCAGCAGCTTGGGCAGAAGCACAGATACGCAGTATTTT
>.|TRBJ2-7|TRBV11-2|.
CASSLALAPRRNEQYF
TGTGCCAGCAGCTTAGCCCTGGCCCCACGGCGGAACGAGCAGTACTTC
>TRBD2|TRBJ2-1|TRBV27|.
CASSLSGGREFF
TGTGCCAGCAGTTTATCGGGCGGGAGAGAGTTCTTC
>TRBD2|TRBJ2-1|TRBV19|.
CASSISGGRASSPNEQFF
TGTGCCAGTAGTATATCAGGCGGGAGGGCCAGTTCCCCAAATGAGCAGTTCTTC
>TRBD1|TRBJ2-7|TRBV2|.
CASSLPRLGQGALSGEQYF
TGTGCCAGCAGCCTCCCGCGACTCGGACAGGGGGCATTGTCGGGGGAGCAGTACTTC
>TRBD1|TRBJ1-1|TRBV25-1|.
CASRMGQGAYTEAFF
TGTGCCAGCAGGATGGGACAGGGGGCTTACACTGAAGCTTTCTTT
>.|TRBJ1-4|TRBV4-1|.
CASSPLDRSTTNEKLFF
TGCGCCAGCAGCCCCCTCGACAGGAGCACAACTAATGAAAAACTGTTTTTT
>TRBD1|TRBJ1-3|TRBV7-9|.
CAIQGISGNTIYF
TGTGCCATACAGGGGATTTCTGGAAACACCATATATTTT
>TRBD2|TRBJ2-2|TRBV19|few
CASRNRSGRATGELFF
TGTGCCAGTAGGAATCGGTCCGGGAGGGCCACCGGGGAGCTGTTTTTT
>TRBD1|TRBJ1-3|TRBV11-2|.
CASSLDTGYRGSVNTIYF
TGTGCCAGCAGCTTAGATACGGGGTACAGGGGATCTGTAAACACCATATATTTT
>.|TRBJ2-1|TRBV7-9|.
CASSHWDKEYEQFF
TGTGCCAGCAGCCACTGGGACAAAGAGTATGAGCAGTTCTTC
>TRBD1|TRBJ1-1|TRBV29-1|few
CSVRTGAEAFF
TGCAGCGTTCGGACAGGGGCTGAAGCTTTCTTT
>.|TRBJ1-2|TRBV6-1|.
CASSELGRIYGYTF
TGTGCCAGCAGTGAACTGGGCCGGATCTATGGCTACACCTTC
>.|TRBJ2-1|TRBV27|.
CASSLGGQYNEQFF
TGTGCCAGCAGCCTCGGGGGGCAATACAATGAGCAGTTCTTC
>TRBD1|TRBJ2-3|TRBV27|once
CASRKQGYTDTQYF
TGTGCCAGCAGAAAACAGGGGTACACAGATACGCAGTATTTT
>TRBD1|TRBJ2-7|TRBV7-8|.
CASSLAFGTAYEQYF
TGTGCCAGCAGCTTAGCGTTTGGGACAGCTTACGAGCAGTACTTC
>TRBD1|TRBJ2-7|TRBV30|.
CAWRQGPGEQYF
TGTGCCTGGAGACAGGGGCCTGGCGAGCAGTACTTC
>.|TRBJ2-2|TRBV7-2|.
CASSLVRAPTGELFF
TGTGCCAGCAGCTTAGTGCGGGCCCCAACCGGGGAGCTGTTTTTT
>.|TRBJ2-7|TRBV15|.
CATSREQGSYEQYF
TGTGCCACCAGCAGAGAACAGGGTTCCTACGAGCAGTACTTC
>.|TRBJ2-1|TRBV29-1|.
CSAKNRGASGNEQFF
TGCAGCGCCAAAAATCGGGGGGCCTCTGGCAATGAGCAGTTCTTC
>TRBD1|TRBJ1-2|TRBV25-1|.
CATWTGAGYGYTF
TGTGCCACCTGGACAGGGGCTGGGTATGGCTACACCTTC
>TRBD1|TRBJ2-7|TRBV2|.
CASSEGFGTGNEQYF
TGTGCCAGCAGTGAAGGTTTCGGGACAGGGAACGAGCAGTACTTC
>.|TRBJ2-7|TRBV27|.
CASSSLSYEQYF
TGTGCCAGCAGTTCTTTATCCTACGAGCAGTACTTC
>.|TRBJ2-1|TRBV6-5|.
CASSYERAYNEQFF
TGTGCCAGCAGTTACGAGAGGGCCTACAATGAGCAGTTCTTC
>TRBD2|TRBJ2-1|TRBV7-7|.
CASSSRLAGTAHEQFF
TGTGCCAGCAGCTCAAGACTAGCGGGTACGGCCCATGAGCAGTTCTTC
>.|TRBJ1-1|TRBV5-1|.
CASRLTANTEAFF
TGCGCCAGCAGGCTGACAGCGAACACTGAAGCTTTCTTT
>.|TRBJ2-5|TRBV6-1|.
CASSEKSTGNRETQYF
TGTGCCAGCAGTGAAAAATCGACGGGAAATCGGGAGACCCAGTACTTC
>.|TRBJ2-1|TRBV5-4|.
CASSLVLASYNEQFF
TGTGCCAGCAGCTTGGTGCTAGCTTCCTACAATGAGCAGTTCTTC
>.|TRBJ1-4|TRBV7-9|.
CASSATGKGEKLFF
TGTGCCAGCAGCGCGACAGGAAAAGGTGAAAAACTGTTTTTT
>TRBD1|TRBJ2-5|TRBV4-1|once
CASSQLATGRETQYF
TGCGCCAGCAGCCAATTAGCGACAGGGCGGGAGACCCAGTACTTC
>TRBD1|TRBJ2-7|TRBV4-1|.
CASSHEDRGVIDYEQYF
TGCGCCAGCAGCCACGAGGACAGGGGGGTTATTGACTACGAGCAGTACTTC
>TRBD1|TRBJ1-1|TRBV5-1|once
CASSAGTGNTEAFF
TGCGCCAGCAGCGCCGGGACAGGGAACACTGAAGCTTTCTTT
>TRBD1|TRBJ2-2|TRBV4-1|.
CASSRRGQGESSSTGELFF
TGCGCCAGCAGCCGACGAGGACAGGGGGAATCGTCATCCACCGGGGAGCTGTTTTTT
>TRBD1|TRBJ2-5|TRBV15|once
CATSRRFRGLETQYF
TGTGCCACCAGCAGGCGGTTTAGGGGGCTTGAGACCCAGTACTTC
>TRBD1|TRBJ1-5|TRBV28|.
CASRKGQGAYQPQHF
TGTGCCAGCAGGAAAGGACAGGGGGCATATCAGCCCCAGCATTTT
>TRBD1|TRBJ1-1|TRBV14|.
CASRDRSATEAFF
TGTGCCAGCAGGGACAGGTCGGCGACTGAAGCTTTCTTT
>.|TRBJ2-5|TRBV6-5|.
CASSRVAVQETQYF
TGTGCCAGCAGCCGTGTAGCGGTTCAAGAGACCCAGTACTTC
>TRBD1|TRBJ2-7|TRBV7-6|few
CASSQEGGAYEQYF
TGTGCCAGCAGCCAAGAAGGGGGCGCCTACGAGCAGTACTTC
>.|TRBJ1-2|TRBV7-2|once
CASSLEGRGSYGYPF
TGTGCCAGCAGCTTAGAAGGCAGAGGCTCCTATGGCTACCCCTTC
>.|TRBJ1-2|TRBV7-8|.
CASRGNGAGAYGYTF
TGTGCCAGCAGAGGTAATGGGGCAGGAGCCTATGGCTACACCTTC
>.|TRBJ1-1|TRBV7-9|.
CASRQASNTEAFF
TGTGCCAGCCGACAGGCCTCGAACACTGAAGCTTTCTTT
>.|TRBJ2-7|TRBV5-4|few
CASSPGGISSYEQYF
TGTGCCAGCAGCCCCGGCGGGATAAGCTCCTACGAGCAGTACTTC
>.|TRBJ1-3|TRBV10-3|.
CAISDLAATKALSGNTIYF
TGTGCCATCAGTGACTTGGCGGCTACGAAGGCGCTCTCTGGAAACACCATATATTTT
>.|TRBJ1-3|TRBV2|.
CASRDDRISGNTIYF
TGTGCCAGCAGGGACGACAGGATCTCTGGAAACACCATATATTTT
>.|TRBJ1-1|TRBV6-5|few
CASSYLGLNTEAFF
TGTGCCAGCAGTTACCTCGGTCTGAACACTGAAGCTTTCTTT
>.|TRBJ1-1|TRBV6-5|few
CASREGGTEAFF
TGTGCCAGCAGGGAAGGGGGCACTGAAGCTTTCTTT